The T cell receptor (beta chain) described here comes from a study of blood T cells in healthy people across ages. The study, taken as a whole, reports: Any changes in expanded clonotypes were possibly confounded, as donor CMV status remained unknown.

Then a second PCR, running about 6 to 12 cycles, was carried out with a sample-barcoded 5' primer and a J-beta primer mix. TCRdb processed the 5' RACE reads anew with MiXCR; each CDR3 protein has one entry. In the table there are about 1.7 million distinct CDR3 sequences, about 28% of which are singletons. Many counts were recorded for this clonotype. Its antigen is undetermined. The sample taken for sequencing was blood. This receptor was taken from a woman in her twenties or thirties in good health.

The CDR3 DNA follows: TGCAGCCTCGTGGGGGGGGGCTTGGAGACCCAGTACTTC. Protein product: CSLVGGGLETQYF. This chain connects TRBV29-1 to TRBJ2-5, with D possibly being TRBD2 (7 bases). The germline V and J ends were trimmed by 8 bases and 5 bases, with 18 bases remaining between them. This CDR3 comprises 13 residues. Looked up from germline, CDR1 is SQVTM and CDR2 is ANQGSEA.